This T cell receptor (beta chain) was retrieved from a study of PD-L1 blockade in urothelial cancer. The wider study: Enrolled patients had been treated previously with 0 to 3 chemotherapy regimens. The analyses of blood took place 3 weeks (second dose) and 6 weeks after treatment start. Study observations and caveats: In blood sampled pretreatment, TCR clonality below the median predicted better survival.

Comment on this clone: What it binds is not known.

V lost 4 bases, J lost 4 bases, and 8 bases lay in between. CDR3 size: 13 residues. Germline CDR1 is SGHKS and CDR2 is YYEKEE (reference sequence). Assay used: immunoSEQ multiplex PCR; TCRdb lists only in-frame clones, some missing. This sample has 70,000 or so clones, with approximately 87% found just once. Time point defined: pretreatment peripheral blood. Metastatic or locally advanced urothelial carcinoma was present in the patients. The chain joins TRBV5-5 to TRBJ2-2, with D perhaps matching TRBD2 (5 bases). The sample consisted of PBMCs, taken around atezolizumab (anti-PD-L1) treatment. The clonotype was recovered from a man aged 65-85 years with urothelial cancer. Here the CDR3 DNA reads TGTGCCAGCAGCGCGAGGGTCACCGGGGAGCTGTTTTTT. It yields the protein CASSARVTGELFF.